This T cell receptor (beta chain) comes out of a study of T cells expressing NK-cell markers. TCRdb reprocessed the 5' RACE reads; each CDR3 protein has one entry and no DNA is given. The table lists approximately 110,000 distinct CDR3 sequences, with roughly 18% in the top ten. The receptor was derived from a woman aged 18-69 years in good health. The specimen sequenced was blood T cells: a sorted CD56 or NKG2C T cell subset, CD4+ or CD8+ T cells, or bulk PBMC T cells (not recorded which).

CDR3 loop: CASSVGTSDTQYF. The V and J genes are TRBV9 and TRBJ2-3; TCRdb picks TRBD2, but there is no DNA to check that call. Germline V gene sequence: CDR1 SGDLS, CDR2 YYNGEE. This CDR3 has 13 amino acids. Supplemented by reference TRBV9 and TRBJ2-3, the full variable domain reads DSGVTQTPKHLITATGQRVTLRCSPRSGDLSVYWYQQSLDQGLQFLIQYYNGEERAKGNILERFSAQQFPDLHSELNLSSLELGDSALYFCASSVGTSDTQYFGPGTRLTVL.